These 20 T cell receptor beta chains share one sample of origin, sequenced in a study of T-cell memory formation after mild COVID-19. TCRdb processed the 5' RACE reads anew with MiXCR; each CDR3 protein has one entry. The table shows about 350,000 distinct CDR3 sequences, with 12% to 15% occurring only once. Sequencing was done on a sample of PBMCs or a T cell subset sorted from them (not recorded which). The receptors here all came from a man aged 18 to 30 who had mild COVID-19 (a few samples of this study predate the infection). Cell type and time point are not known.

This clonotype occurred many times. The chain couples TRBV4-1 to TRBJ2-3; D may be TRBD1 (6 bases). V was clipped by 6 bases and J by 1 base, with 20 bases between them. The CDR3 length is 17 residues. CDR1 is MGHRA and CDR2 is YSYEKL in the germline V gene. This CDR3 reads CASRSGRGRGGTDTQYF. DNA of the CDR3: TGCGCCAGCAGGTCGGGTCGGGGCAGGGGCGGCACAGATACGCAGTATTTT.

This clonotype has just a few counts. The CDR3 region is CASSRTGATDTQYF. The DNA for the CDR3 is TGTGCCAGCAGCCGGACAGGGGCCACAGATACGCAGTATTTT. This chain links TRBV7-9 with TRBJ2-3, with TRBD1 matching over 9 bases. The germline gives CDR1 SEHNR, CDR2 FQNEAQ (reference sequence). Losses at the gene ends were 5 bases for V and 2 bases for J; bases not matched to a gene: 2. There are 14 residues in the CDR3.

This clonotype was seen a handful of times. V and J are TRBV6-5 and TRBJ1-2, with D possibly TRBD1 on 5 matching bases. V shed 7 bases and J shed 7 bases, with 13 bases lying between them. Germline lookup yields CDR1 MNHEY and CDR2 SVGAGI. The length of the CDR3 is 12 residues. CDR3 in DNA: TGTGCCAGCACGCCAGGGTTTCTTGGCTACACCTTC. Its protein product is CASTPGFLGYTF.

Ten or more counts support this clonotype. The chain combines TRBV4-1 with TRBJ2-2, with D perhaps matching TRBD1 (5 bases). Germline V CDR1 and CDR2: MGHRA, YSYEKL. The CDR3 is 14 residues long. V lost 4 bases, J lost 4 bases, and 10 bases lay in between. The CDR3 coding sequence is TGCGCCAGCAGCCGACCTGACAGCACCGGGGAGCTGTTTTTT. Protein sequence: CASSRPDSTGELFF.

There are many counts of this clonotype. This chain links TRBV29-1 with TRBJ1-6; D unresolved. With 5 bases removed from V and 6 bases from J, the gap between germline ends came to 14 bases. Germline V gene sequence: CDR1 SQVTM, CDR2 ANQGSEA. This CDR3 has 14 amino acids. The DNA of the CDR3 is TGCAGCGTTCGAGAGGGATTCACTAATTCACCCCTCCACTTT. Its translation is CSVREGFTNSPLHF.

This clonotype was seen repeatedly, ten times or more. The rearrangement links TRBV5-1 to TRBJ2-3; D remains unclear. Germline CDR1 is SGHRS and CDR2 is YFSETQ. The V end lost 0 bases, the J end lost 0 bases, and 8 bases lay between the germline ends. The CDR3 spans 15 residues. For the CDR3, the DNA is TGCGCCAGCAGCTTGGCCGGTGCTAGCACAGATACGCAGTATTTT. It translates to CASSLAGASTDTQYF.

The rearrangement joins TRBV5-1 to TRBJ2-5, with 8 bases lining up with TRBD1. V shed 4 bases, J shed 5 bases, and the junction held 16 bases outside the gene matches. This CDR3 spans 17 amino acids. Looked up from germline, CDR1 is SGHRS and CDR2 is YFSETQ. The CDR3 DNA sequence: TGCGCCAGCAGCCGAAACCAGGGGGCACAGAGGCGCGAGACCCAGTACTTC. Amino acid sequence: CASSRNQGAQRRETQYF.

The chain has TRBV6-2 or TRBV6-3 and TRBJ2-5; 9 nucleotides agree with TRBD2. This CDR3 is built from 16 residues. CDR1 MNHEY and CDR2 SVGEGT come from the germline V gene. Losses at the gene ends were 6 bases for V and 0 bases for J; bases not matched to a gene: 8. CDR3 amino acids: CASSRRRTSDQETQYF. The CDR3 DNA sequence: TGTGCCAGCAGCCGGCGCCGGACTAGCGACCAAGAGACCCAGTACTTC.

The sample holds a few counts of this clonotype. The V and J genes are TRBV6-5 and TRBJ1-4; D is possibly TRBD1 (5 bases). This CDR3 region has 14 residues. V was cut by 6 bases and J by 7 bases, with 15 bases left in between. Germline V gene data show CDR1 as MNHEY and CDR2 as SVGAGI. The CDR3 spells CASRTPGGSEKLFF. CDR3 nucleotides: TGTGCCAGCAGAACGCCCGGGGGAAGTGAAAAACTGTTTTTT.

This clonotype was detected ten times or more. The CDR3 nucleotides read TGTGCCAGCAGCTTATGGCTAGCGGGGTTCTACAATGAGCAGTTCTTC. Encoded protein: CASSLWLAGFYNEQFF. The chain carries TRBV7-9 and TRBJ2-1; 9 bases are shared with TRBD2. CDR1 is SEHNR and CDR2 is FQNEAQ in the germline V gene (reference sequence). J lost 3 bases, V lost 2 bases, and 5 bases had no gene match. CDR3 size: 16 residues.

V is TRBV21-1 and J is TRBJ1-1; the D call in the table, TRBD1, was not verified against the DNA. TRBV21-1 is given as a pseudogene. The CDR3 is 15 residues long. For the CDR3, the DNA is TGTGCCAGCAGCACAATGCCCCCTGGTGGTGTTGGGGCTTTCTTT. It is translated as CASSTMPPGGVGAFF.

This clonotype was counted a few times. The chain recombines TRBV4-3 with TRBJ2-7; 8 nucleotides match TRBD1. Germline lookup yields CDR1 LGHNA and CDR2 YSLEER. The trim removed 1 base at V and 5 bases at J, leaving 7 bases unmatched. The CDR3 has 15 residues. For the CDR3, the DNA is TGCGCCAGCAGCCAAGCTGACAGGGGACAAGACGAGCAGTACTTC. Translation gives CASSQADRGQDEQYF.

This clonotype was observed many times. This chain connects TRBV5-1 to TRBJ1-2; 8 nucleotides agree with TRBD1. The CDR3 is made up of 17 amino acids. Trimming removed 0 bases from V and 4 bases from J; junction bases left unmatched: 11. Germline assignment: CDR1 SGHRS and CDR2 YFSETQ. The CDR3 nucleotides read TGCGCCAGCAGCTTGGGCCTGGGACAGGACGCCGTCTATGGCTACACCTTC. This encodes CASSLGLGQDAVYGYTF.

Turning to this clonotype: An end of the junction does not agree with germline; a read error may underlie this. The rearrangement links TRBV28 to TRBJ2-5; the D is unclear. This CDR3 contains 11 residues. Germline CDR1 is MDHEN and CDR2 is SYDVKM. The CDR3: CSSSSMGTQYF. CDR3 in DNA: TGTTCCAGCAGTTCCATGGGGACCCAGTACTTC.

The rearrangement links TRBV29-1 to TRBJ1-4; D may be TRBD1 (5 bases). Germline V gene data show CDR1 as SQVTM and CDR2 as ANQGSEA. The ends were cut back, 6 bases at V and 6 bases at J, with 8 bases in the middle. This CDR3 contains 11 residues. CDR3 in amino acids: CSVGGDEKLFF. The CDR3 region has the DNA TGCAGCGTGGGGGGAGATGAAAAACTGTTTTTT.

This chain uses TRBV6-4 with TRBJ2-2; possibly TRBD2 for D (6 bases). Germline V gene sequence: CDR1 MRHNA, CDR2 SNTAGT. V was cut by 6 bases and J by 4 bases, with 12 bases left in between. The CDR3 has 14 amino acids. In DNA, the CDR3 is TGTGCCAGCAGGACTAGATCAGGCACCGGGGAGCTGTTTTTT. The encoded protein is CASRTRSGTGELFF.

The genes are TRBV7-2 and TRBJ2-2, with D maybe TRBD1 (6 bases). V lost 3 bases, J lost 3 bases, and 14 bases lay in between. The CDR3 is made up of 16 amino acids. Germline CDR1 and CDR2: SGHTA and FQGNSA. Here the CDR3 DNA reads TGTGCCAGCAGCTTCCCCAGGGGCGGTGACACCGGGGAGCTGTTTTTT. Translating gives CASSFPRGGDTGELFF.

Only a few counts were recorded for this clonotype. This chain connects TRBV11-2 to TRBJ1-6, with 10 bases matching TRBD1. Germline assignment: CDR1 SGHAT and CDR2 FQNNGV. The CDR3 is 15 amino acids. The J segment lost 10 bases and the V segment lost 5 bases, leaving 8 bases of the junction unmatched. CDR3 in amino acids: CASSRPGTGESPLHF. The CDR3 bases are TGTGCCAGCAGCCGACCCGGGACAGGGGAATCACCCCTCCACTTT.

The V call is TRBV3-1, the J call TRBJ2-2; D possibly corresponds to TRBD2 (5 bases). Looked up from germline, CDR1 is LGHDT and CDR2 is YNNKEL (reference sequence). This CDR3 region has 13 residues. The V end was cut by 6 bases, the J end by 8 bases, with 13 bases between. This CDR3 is CASRDFLDGELFF. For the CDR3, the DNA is TGTGCCAGCAGGGACTTCCTGGATGGGGAGCTGTTTTTT.

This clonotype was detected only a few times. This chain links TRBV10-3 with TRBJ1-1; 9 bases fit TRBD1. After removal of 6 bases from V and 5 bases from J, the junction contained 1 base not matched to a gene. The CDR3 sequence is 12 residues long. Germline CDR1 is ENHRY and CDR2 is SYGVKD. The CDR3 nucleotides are TGTGCCATCAGGACAGGGGGGACTGAAGCTTTCTTT. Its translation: CAIRTGGTEAFF.